The entry below gives a single T cell receptor beta chain sequence along with its context. Its antigen remains unidentified. TCRdb re-derived calls from the 5' RACE reads in MiXCR, one entry per CDR3 protein. The sample includes 450,000 to 550,000 distinct CDR3 sequences, 15% to 20% of them seen just once. The sample is drawn from a study of T cells after yellow fever vaccination. As for the study in general: Preparing low-cell-number fractions relied on SMART-Seq v4 Ultra Low Input.

The length of the CDR3 is 14 residues. V lost 3 bases, J lost 7 bases, and 16 bases lay in between. The V gene's germline CDR1 is MNHEY and CDR2 SMNVEV (reference sequence). General observations from the study: In FACS-sorted repertoires, abundant clonotypes from the bulk population could appear as contaminants.

This receptor was taken from a man aged 25-40 years who received the YFV17D yellow fever vaccine. Sequences were derived from PBMCs, sampled 15 days after the yellow fever booster vaccination. The gene calls are TRBV27 and TRBJ2-7; D is ambiguous. CDR3: CASSLSGIPREQYF. The CDR3 DNA follows: TGTGCCAGCAGTTTGTCTGGGATACCGCGAGAGCAGTACTTC.